The 25 T cell receptor beta chains reported below all come from one sample, sequenced in a study of T cells after yellow fever vaccination. TCRdb ran MiXCR on the 5' RACE reads and lists one entry per CDR3 protein. The table shows 500,000 to 550,000 distinct CDR3 sequences, with roughly a fifth occurring only once. Sample: PBMCs, taken roughly 23 days after the first yellow fever vaccination. Every receptor here comes from a man in his late teens or twenties who received the YFV17D yellow fever vaccine.

The chain is built from TRBV7-2 and TRBJ2-7; no clear D gene. V was trimmed by 0 bases and J by 6 bases, leaving 12 bases between them. Germline V gene lookup returns CDR1 SGHTA and CDR2 FQGNSA. The CDR3 length is 14 residues. The CDR3 DNA follows: TGTGCCAGCAGCTTAGCGCCTCGGGCGGCCGAGCAGTACTTC. It codes for CASSLAPRAAEQYF.

This clonotype has a handful of counts. The J gene is TRBJ2-7, the V gene TRBV11-1, with TRBD1 matching 7 bases. In germline, CDR1 is SGHAT, CDR2 FQDESV (reference sequence). The CDR3 extends over 13 amino acids. Unmatched junction bases numbered 5, after V lost 6 bases and J lost 3 bases. The CDR3 region has the DNA TGTGCCAGCAGTCGGGACAGATACTACGAGCAGTACGTC. Translating gives CASSRDRYYEQYV.

This clonotype has only a few counts. The chain uses TRBV12-3 or TRBV12-4 and TRBJ2-5, with 10 bases lining up with TRBD1. The CDR3 runs to 15 residues. V trimming: 5 bases; J trimming: 6 bases; junction bases outside the gene matches: 9. The CDR3 sequence is CASSAPGQGMKTQYF. DNA of the CDR3: TGTGCCAGCAGTGCGCCGGGACAGGGGATGAAGACCCAGTACTTC.

In this sample, this clonotype turned up a few times. The chain has TRBV5-4 and TRBJ2-5; weak D call: TRBD1 (6 bases). Per germline, CDR1 SGHNT and CDR2 YYREEE (reference sequence). The CDR3 is 14 amino acids. The V and J ends lost 4 bases and 0 bases respectively, with 10 bases between them. This CDR3 reads CASSRTGNQETQYF. The CDR3 DNA reads TGTGCCAGCAGCCGAACAGGGAACCAAGAGACCCAGTACTTC.

The chain is built from TRBV3-1 and TRBJ1-2; 7 bases match TRBD1. Germline V gives CDR1 LGHDT, CDR2 YNNKEL (reference sequence). V dropped 0 bases and J dropped 8; count of bases not matched to a gene: 12. The CDR3 loop spans 16 amino acids. The DNA for the CDR3 is TGTGCCAGCAGCCAAGATCGTATGGGGGCAGGGGGAGGCTACACCTTC. Its translation is CASSQDRMGAGGGYTF. Variable domain in full (rest from reference TRBV3-1 and TRBJ1-2): DTAVSQTPKYLVTQMGNDKSIKCEQNLGHDTMYWYKQDSKKFLKIMFSYNNKELIINETVPNRFSPKSPDKAHLNLHINSLELGDSAVYFCASSQDRMGAGGGYTFGSGTRLTVV.

The rearrangement joins TRBV5-8 to TRBJ1-5, with D tentatively TRBD1 (5 bases). The CDR3 spans 15 residues. The germline V and J ends were trimmed by 1 base and 6 bases, with 14 bases remaining between them. Germline lookup yields CDR1 SGHTS and CDR2 YDEGEE. DNA of the CDR3: TGTGCCAGCAGCTTGCAGGGAGAGAGCGGTCAGCCCCAGCATTTT. Encoded protein: CASSLQGESGQPQHF.

The V and J genes are TRBV9 and TRBJ2-7, with unresolved D. Per the germline V gene, CDR1 is SGDLS and CDR2 is YYNGEE. Trimming removed 4 bases at V and 8 bases at J, with 16 bases between. This CDR3 has 13 amino acids. CDR3 bases: TGTGCCAGCAGCTCCCTCGGAAGTCACAAGCAGTACGTC. This encodes CASSSLGSHKQYV.

The gene calls are TRBV6-5 and TRBJ2-5; D call uncertain. Trimming removed 4 bases at V and 5 bases at J, with 14 bases between. This CDR3 is 14 amino acids long. CDR1 is MNHEY, CDR2 SVGAGI, per germline. CDR3 sequence reads: CASSSTHLGETQYF. Written as DNA, the CDR3 is TGTGCCAGCAGTTCTACTCACCTTGGGGAGACCCAGTACTTC.

This clonotype occurred a few times. The chain uses TRBV4-2 and TRBJ2-6, with a weak D call TRBD2 (6 bases). Germline lookup yields CDR1 LGHNA and CDR2 YNFKEQ. The length of the CDR3 is 18 residues. Trimming took 2 bases from V and 3 from J, leaving 17 bases between them. For the CDR3, the DNA is TGTGCCAGCAGCCAATTGTTGGGGGGAGGATTTGGGGCCAACGTCCTGACTTTC. It specifies CASSQLLGGGFGANVLTF.

This clonotype has only a few counts. V gene TRBV4-1 combines with J gene TRBJ2-7; tentative D call: TRBD2 (6 bases). The CDR3 spans 14 residues. Trimming cost V 3 bases and J 5 bases, with 14 bases left between them. CDR1 and CDR2 from the germline V gene are MGHRA and YSYEKL. The CDR3 sequence: CASSQGGPSDEQYV. The DNA of the CDR3 is TGCGCCAGCAGCCAGGGGGGTCCATCGGACGAGCAGTACGTC.

V gene TRBV4-1 combines with J gene TRBJ1-1; tentatively, D is TRBD1 (6 bases). The CDR3 loop spans 15 amino acids. The V end lost 6 bases, the J end lost 4 bases, and 18 bases lay between the germline ends. Germline V gene data show CDR1 as MGHRA and CDR2 as YSYEKL. CDR3 sequence reads: CASRVGGGSRTEAFF. For the CDR3, the DNA is TGCGCCAGCAGGGTTGGCGGGGGCTCGCGCACTGAAGCTTTCTTT.

This clonotype has a handful of counts. The chain recombines TRBV7-8 with TRBJ1-5; no firm D call. Looked up from germline, CDR1 is SGHVS and CDR2 is FQNEAQ. The CDR3 length is 18 residues. V shed 5 bases and J shed 1 base, with 21 bases lying between them. Here the CDR3 reads CASSRTLGERESNQPQHF. CDR3 nucleotides: TGTGCCAGCAGCCGAACCTTGGGAGAGAGGGAAAGCAATCAGCCCCAGCATTTT.

J is TRBJ1-5 and V is TRBV12-3 or TRBV12-4, with 8 bases aligning to TRBD1. Trimming at V came to 5 bases and at J to 4 bases, leaving 16 bases not matched to a gene. The CDR3 runs 18 residues. The CDR3 sequence: CASSPRRQGSRWNQPQHF. CDR3 sequence (DNA): TGTGCCAGCAGTCCTAGACGACAGGGGTCGCGTTGGAATCAGCCCCAGCATTTT.

A few counts support this clonotype. The gene calls are TRBV5-8 and TRBJ2-6, with TRBD1 identical over 7 bases. Germline V gene data show CDR1 as SGHTS and CDR2 as YDEGEE. This CDR3 spans 18 amino acids. The junction had 11 bases not matched to a gene; V was cut back by 5 bases and J by 0 bases. The CDR3 DNA reads TGTGCCAGCAGGAAAACAGGGGCGATCCCCTCTGGGGCCAACGTCCTGACTTTC. Residues: CASRKTGAIPSGANVLTF.

This clonotype was seen a handful of times. The chain has TRBV5-1 and TRBJ2-3; TRBD1 matches at 7 bases. Germline V gives CDR1 SGHRS, CDR2 YFSETQ. Losses at the gene ends were 4 bases for V and 2 bases for J; bases not matched to a gene: 10. The length of the CDR3 is 16 residues. CDR3 coding DNA: TGCGCCAGCAGCGGTGTAACAGGGGCCCTCACAGATACGCAGTATTTT. Translating gives CASSGVTGALTDTQYF. The variable domain in full, with the rest retrieved from reference TRBV5-1 and TRBJ2-3, is KAGVTQTPRYLIKTRGQQVTLSCSPISGHRSVSWYQQTPGQGLQFLFEYFSETQRNKGNFPGRFSGRQFSNSRSEMNVSTLELGDSALYLCASSGVTGALTDTQYFGPGTRLTVL.

The chain combines TRBV5-4 with TRBJ2-7; possibly TRBD2 for D (6 bases). V lost 4 bases, J lost 2 bases, and 22 bases lay in between. This CDR3 region has 17 residues. Looked up from germline, CDR1 is SGHNT and CDR2 is YYREEE (reference sequence). CDR3 DNA sequence: TGTGCCAGCAGCCCAGGACATACAGGCCGGGGGACCTACGAGCAGTACGTC. It specifies CASSPGHTGRGTYEQYV.

In its sample, this clonotype was seen many times. The chain links TRBV19 to TRBJ2-7, with 7 bases identical to TRBD1. V trimming: 5 bases; J trimming: 0 bases; junction bases outside the gene matches: 7. The CDR3 runs to 15 residues. Germline CDR1 reads LNHDA; CDR2 reads SQIVND (reference sequence). This chain's CDR3 is CASSWGTDSSYEQYF. For the CDR3, the DNA is TGTGCCAGTAGTTGGGGGACAGATAGCTCCTACGAGCAGTACTTC.

The V and J genes are TRBV7-6 and TRBJ2-3, with 10 bases fitting TRBD1. The CDR3 length is 16 residues. The V gene's germline CDR1 is SGHVS and CDR2 FNYEAQ. V lost 2 bases, J lost 6 bases, and 8 bases stayed unmatched. The CDR3 reads CASSLLRDRGSDTQYF. The CDR3 DNA follows: TGTGCCAGCAGCTTACTCAGGGACAGGGGTTCGGATACGCAGTATTTT.

In its sample, this clonotype was seen a few times. This chain joins TRBV7-9 and TRBJ2-4, with a possible D match to TRBD2 (5 bases). CDR1 and CDR2 (germline): SEHNR, FQNEAQ (reference sequence). The CDR3 spans 12 residues. With 5 bases removed from V and 13 bases from J, the gap between germline ends came to 15 bases. The CDR3 sequence is CASSPDGVGQYF. In nucleotides, the CDR3 is TGTGCCAGCAGCCCCGACGGGGTGGGGCAGTACTTC.

This clonotype came up a few times. The chain carries TRBV10-3 and TRBJ2-7, with no clear D. There are 17 residues in the CDR3. Trimming left V 3 bases short and J 1 base short, with 19 bases between. CDR1 ENHRY and CDR2 SYGVKD come from the germline V gene. CDR3 residues: CAISDPGRIRVSYEQYF. DNA of the CDR3: TGTGCCATCAGTGATCCCGGACGGATTCGGGTATCCTACGAGCAGTACTTC.

In this sample, this clonotype turned up a few times. This sequence joins TRBV11-1 and TRBJ1-4; TRBD1 aligns across 8 bases. The ends lost 2 bases at V and 7 bases at J; junction bases unmatched: 21. The germline V gene encodes CDR1 SGHAT and CDR2 FQDESV (reference sequence). The CDR3 totals 20 residues. The CDR3 is CASSLRPSRDRTVLGEKLFF. CDR3 in DNA: TGTGCCAGCAGCTTAAGGCCCTCGAGGGACAGGACGGTTTTGGGTGAAAAACTGTTTTTT.

The chain is built from TRBV5-1 and TRBJ2-4; possibly TRBD2 for D (5 bases). This CDR3 comprises 17 residues. V was shortened by 0 bases and J by 1 base, with 14 bases between the two germline ends. Per germline, CDR1 SGHRS and CDR2 YFSETQ. CDR3 protein: CASSLAREKEAKNIQYF. The CDR3 coding sequence is TGCGCCAGCAGCTTGGCGAGGGAAAAGGAGGCCAAAAACATTCAGTACTTC.

This clonotype was found a few times. The chain combines TRBV4-3 with TRBJ1-1; possibly TRBD1 for D (6 bases). V was pared by 0 bases and J by 1 base, with 9 bases between. This CDR3 region has 15 residues. CDR1 LGHNA and CDR2 YSLEER come from the germline V gene. In nucleotides, the CDR3 is TGCGCCAGCAGCCAAGATGGAGGGGGGAACACTGAAGCTTTCTTT. It encodes CASSQDGGGNTEAFF.

V and J are TRBV7-3 and TRBJ2-6, with D hard to call. Germline values: CDR1 SGHTA, CDR2 FQGTGA. The CDR3 is 14 residues long. The V end lost 8 bases, the J end lost 1 base, and 9 bases lay between the germline ends. CDR3 bases: TGTGCCAGCGCCCCTGGGTCTGGGGCCAACGTCCTGACTTTC. Its protein is CASAPGSGANVLTF.

The sample holds a few counts of this clonotype. J is TRBJ1-2 and V is TRBV12-3 or TRBV12-4; 7 positions match TRBD1. CDR3 length equals 15 residues. The V and J ends lost 3 bases and 8 bases, in that order; junction bases with no gene match: 12. For the CDR3, the DNA is TGTGCCAGCAGTTTTGGGGCAGGGGGAATGGGCGGCTACACCTTC. Encoded protein: CASSFGAGGMGGYTF.